Shown below are 25 T cell receptor beta chains from a single sample sequenced in a study of blood T cell repertoires in COVID-19. Repertoires were generated with immunoSEQ multiplex PCR, while TCRdb's copy carries only in-frame clones and drops some. The table records roughly 340,000 clones, about 90% of them present only once. The sample comprised peripheral blood. The source of these receptors is a woman between 18 and 30 years old who had recovered from COVID-19.

In its sample, this clone was seen a few times. The chain couples TRBV6-2 or TRBV6-3 to TRBJ2-1, with 9 positions matching TRBD2. CDR1 and CDR2 from the germline V gene are MNHEY and SVGEGT. V lost 3 bases, J lost 0 bases, and 9 bases stayed unmatched. The CDR3 sequence is 18 residues long. The CDR3 region is CASSYTLTSGFSYNEQFF. CDR3 coding DNA: TGTGCCAGCAGTTATACATTAACTAGCGGGTTCTCCTACAATGAGCAGTTCTTC.

In this sample, this clone turned up once. The CDR3 coding sequence is TGTGCCAGTAGTAAGGGACTAGCGGGAGGCGATGAGCAGTTCTTC. This codes for CASSKGLAGGDEQFF. V gene TRBV19 combines with J gene TRBJ2-1, with TRBD2 matching 15 bases. The trim removed 4 bases at V and 8 bases at J, leaving 3 bases unmatched. The CDR3 sequence is 15 residues long. CDR1 is LNHDA, CDR2 SQIVND, per germline (reference sequence).

This clone was detected once. The chain combines TRBV7-2 with TRBJ1-1; unclear D gene. This CDR3 is 13 amino acids long. Germline CDR1 is SGHTA and CDR2 is FQGNSA. The V gene lost 2 bases and the J gene lost 11 bases, with 15 bases spanning the gap. DNA of the CDR3: TGTGCCAGCAGCTTAATAGGCAGGTTAGATGCTTTCTTT. Its protein product is CASSLIGRLDAFF. Using reference TRBV7-2 and TRBJ1-1 for the parts outside the CDR3, the full variable domain is GAGVSQSPSNKVTEKGKDVELRCDPISGHTALYWYRQSLGQGLEFLIYFQGNSAPDKSGLPSDRFSAERTGGSVSTLTIQRTQQEDSAVYLCASSLIGRLDAFFGQGTRLTVV.

V gene TRBV6-5 combines with J gene TRBJ1-6; TRBD1 matches 7 bases. V lost 4 bases and J lost 4; bases outside the gene matches: 4. Germline loops: CDR1 MNHEY, CDR2 SVGAGI. The CDR3 totals 15 residues. CDR3 bases: TGTGCCAGCAGTTTAGGACAGGCATATAATTCACCCCTCCACTTT. Protein: CASSLGQAYNSPLHF.

The CDR3 here is CASRGTSGNLYEQYV. The CDR3 DNA follows: TGTGCCAGCAGAGGGACTAGCGGAAATCTTTACGAGCAGTACGTC. V usage is TRBV6-5 and J usage is TRBJ2-7, with 11 bases that match TRBD2. Trimming removed 6 bases from V and 4 bases from J; junction bases left unmatched: 8. The CDR3 covers 15 residues. The germline V gene encodes CDR1 MNHEY and CDR2 SVGAGI.

The genes are TRBV4-1 and TRBJ2-5; 7 positions agree with TRBD2. The germline V gene encodes CDR1 MGHRA and CDR2 YSYEKL. With V trimmed by 2 bases and J by 2 bases, 5 bases remained unmatched. This CDR3 has 15 amino acids. The CDR3 protein is CASSQSGLGQETQYF. The CDR3 DNA reads as TGCGCCAGCAGCCAATCCGGACTAGGACAAGAGACCCAGTACTTC.

V gene TRBV3-1 (or the pseudogene TRBV3-2) combines with J gene TRBJ1-2; the match to TRBD1 covers 8 bases. The CDR3 length is 21 residues. The germline CDR1 and CDR2 sequences are LGHDT and YNNKEL (reference sequence). The J segment lost 2 bases and the V segment lost 1 base, leaving 21 bases of the junction unmatched. CDR3 DNA sequence: TGTGCCAGCAGCCAAGTTGGACAGGGTCAAGGCGTCCCGTCATCCAACTATGGCTACACCTTC. Translated: CASSQVGQGQGVPSSNYGYTF.

The chain is built from TRBV4-3 and TRBJ1-2; D might be TRBD1 (6 bases). Trimming left V 0 bases short and J 4 bases short, with 21 bases between. The CDR3 loop spans 18 amino acids. Per germline, CDR1 LGHNA and CDR2 YSLEER. Here the CDR3 DNA reads TGCGCCAGCAGCCAAGATTTTAATTTTCGGGGGGCTGGCTATGGCTACACCTTC. Residues: CASSQDFNFRGAGYGYTF.

The rearrangement links TRBV7-9 to TRBJ2-2; TRBD2 aligns across 9 bases. Germline V gene data show CDR1 as SEHNR and CDR2 as FQNEAQ (reference sequence). This CDR3 is 15 amino acids long. Trimming at V came to 3 bases and at J to 4 bases, leaving 3 bases not matched to a gene. The CDR3 DNA reads as TGTGCCAGCAGCTTGCTAGCGGGACTCACCGGGGAGCTGTTTTTT. Translation gives CASSLLAGLTGELFF.

The rearrangement uses TRBV11-3 and TRBJ1-1; TRBD1 matches at 8 bases. V lost 4 bases and J lost 8; bases outside the gene matches: 3. CDR1 and CDR2 from the germline V gene are SGHNT and YENEEA. The CDR3 is 12 amino acids. CDR3 in amino acids: CASSSDRAEAFF. CDR3 in DNA: TGTGCCAGCAGCTCGGACAGGGCGGAAGCTTTCTTT.

The chain is built from TRBV5-1 and TRBJ1-1, with no clear D. Between the trimmed V and J ends, which lost 4 bases and 0 bases, there was a span of 19 bases. The CDR3 is 17 residues long. Germline values: CDR1 SGHRS, CDR2 YFSETQ. The CDR3 protein is CASSPGPPRGMNTEAFF. CDR3 bases: TGCGCCAGCAGCCCCGGCCCCCCGAGAGGGATGAACACTGAAGCTTTCTTT.

The V call is TRBV11-3, the J call TRBJ2-2; 12 positions agree with TRBD1. The CDR3 length is 21 residues. Per germline, CDR1 SGHNT and CDR2 YENEEA. Trimming cost V 0 bases and J 5 bases; bases outside gene matches: 16. CDR3 loop: CASSLDPGQGAYSAYTGELFF. The CDR3 region has the DNA TGTGCCAGCAGCTTAGACCCGGGACAGGGGGCCTATTCTGCATATACCGGGGAGCTGTTTTTT.

The rearrangement uses TRBV19 and TRBJ2-6; 10 bases fit TRBD2. CDR3 length: 18 residues. The J segment lost 5 bases and the V segment lost 2 bases, leaving 9 bases of the junction unmatched. Germline CDR1 and CDR2: LNHDA and SQIVND (reference sequence). The CDR3 region has the DNA TGTGCCAGTAGTATATCGAGCGGGAGGGCCATCTGGGCCAACGTCCTGACTTTC. This sequence encodes CASSISSGRAIWANVLTF.

The chain couples TRBV27 to TRBJ1-6; tentative D call: TRBD1 (6 bases). The CDR3 covers 14 residues. Deletions cut 4 bases from V and 7 bases from J, with 11 bases between. Germline V gene data show CDR1 as MNHEY and CDR2 as SMNVEV (reference sequence). The CDR3 nucleotides read TGTGCCAGCAGTTCACAGGGATACAATTCACCCCTCCACTTT. Protein: CASSSQGYNSPLHF.

The chain carries TRBV4-3 and TRBJ2-1; D is undetermined. Germline V gene sequence: CDR1 LGHNA, CDR2 YSLEER. V lost 0 bases, J lost 3 bases, and 9 bases lay in between. The CDR3 is 15 residues long. The CDR3 DNA is TGCGCCAGCAGCCAAGATACCCGAGTCTACAATGAGCAGTTCTTC. Protein product: CASSQDTRVYNEQFF.

J is TRBJ2-5 and V is TRBV2; D is perhaps TRBD1 (6 bases). The CDR3 is made up of 12 amino acids. Germline V gives CDR1 SNHLY, CDR2 FYNNEI. Trimming left V 5 bases short and J 4 bases short, with 8 bases between. CDR3 protein: CASSTGRETQYF. As DNA, the CDR3 is TGTGCCAGCAGTACAGGGAGAGAGACCCAGTACTTC.

This clone was recorded only once. V usage is TRBV6-5 and J usage is TRBJ2-7; 7 positions agree with TRBD1. This CDR3 is built from 13 residues. J lost 9 bases, V lost 5 bases, and 10 bases had no gene match. CDR1 and CDR2 from the germline V gene are MNHEY and SVGAGI. CDR3 sequence reads: CASSLTGALVQYV. CDR3 nucleotides: TGTGCCAGCAGTCTAACAGGGGCGCTTGTGCAGTACGTC.

The chain has TRBV19 and TRBJ1-1; D is unclear. The CDR3 contains 13 residues. V was shortened by 6 bases and J by 5 bases, with 13 bases between the two germline ends. The germline CDR1 and CDR2 sequences are LNHDA and SQIVND (reference sequence). Here the CDR3 reads CASRNSFSTEAFF. Here the CDR3 DNA reads TGTGCCAGTAGAAACAGTTTTAGTACTGAAGCTTTCTTT.

The chain recombines TRBV3-1 (or the pseudogene TRBV3-2) with TRBJ1-6; D gene uncertain. The ends were cut back, 1 base at V and 1 base at J, with 14 bases in the middle. The germline V gene has CDR1 LGHDT and CDR2 YNNKEL (reference sequence). There are 18 residues in the CDR3. CDR3 loop: CASSQGSPTESYNSPLHF. Here the CDR3 DNA reads TGTGCCAGCAGCCAAGGGAGCCCGACCGAGTCCTATAATTCACCCCTCCACTTT.

V and J are TRBV7-8 and TRBJ2-1; 10 nucleotides agree with TRBD2. In germline, CDR1 is SGHVS, CDR2 FQNEAQ. This CDR3 is 16 amino acids long. Trimming at V came to 7 bases and at J to 8 bases, leaving 14 bases not matched to a gene. The CDR3 here is CASTPGLAENRHEQFF. DNA of the CDR3: TGTGCCAGCACCCCCGGACTAGCGGAAAACAGGCATGAGCAGTTCTTC.

The chain employs TRBV27 and TRBJ2-1, with D perhaps TRBD2 (5 bases). The CDR3 sequence is 16 residues long. V was clipped by 5 bases and J by 0 bases, with 14 bases between them. Germline V lookup: CDR1 MNHEY, CDR2 SMNVEV (reference sequence). The CDR3 DNA sequence: TGTGCCAGCAGTCCCCGGGCGGGTAGCTCCTACAATGAGCAGTTCTTC. Translation gives CASSPRAGSSYNEQFF.

The J gene is TRBJ1-6, the V gene TRBV7-2; 7 bases map to TRBD1. The CDR3 is made up of 14 amino acids. Trimming took 5 bases from V and 10 from J; bases not matched to a gene: 8. Germline loops: CDR1 SGHTA, CDR2 FQGNSA. This CDR3 is CASSVRQGESPLHF. The CDR3 DNA is TGTGCCAGCAGCGTCCGGCAGGGGGAATCACCCCTCCACTTT.

This chain links TRBV28 with TRBJ2-1, with D maybe TRBD2 (6 bases). The CDR3 runs to 15 residues. Per germline, CDR1 MDHEN and CDR2 SYDVKM. Trimming removed 3 bases from V and 4 bases from J, with 13 bases in between. CDR3 sequence reads: CASSFRPRDYNEQFF. The DNA for the CDR3 is TGTGCCAGCAGTTTCAGGCCGCGGGATTACAATGAGCAGTTCTTC. Full variable domain (outside the CDR3, taken from reference TRBV28 and TRBJ2-1): DVKVTQSSRYLVKRTGEKVFLECVQDMDHENMFWYRQDPGLGLRLIYFSYDVKMKEKGDIPEGYSVSREKKERFSLILESASTNQTSMYLCASSFRPRDYNEQFFGPGTRLTVL.

This chain's CDR3 is CASALGASGSFRETQYF. CDR3 DNA sequence: TGTGCCAGCGCCTTGGGGGCTAGCGGGAGTTTTAGGGAGACCCAGTACTTC. The chain has TRBV13 and TRBJ2-5; 10 bases match TRBD2. Per the germline V gene, CDR1 is PRHDT and CDR2 is FYEKMQ (reference sequence). The CDR3 length is 17 residues. V dropped 8 bases and J dropped 5; count of bases not matched to a gene: 17.

This clone was seen once. The chain couples TRBV5-6 to TRBJ2-7; D perhaps matches TRBD1 (6 bases). V was cut by 3 bases and J by 3 bases, with 19 bases left in between. The CDR3 loop spans 16 amino acids. Germline assignment: CDR1 SGHDT and CDR2 YYEEEE. The DNA for the CDR3 is TGTGCCAGCAGCTACCCGGGACACAATCCTATCTACGAGCAGTACGTC. Its protein product is CASSYPGHNPIYEQYV.